The 23 T cell receptor beta chains below come from one sample, sequenced in a study of tumor and adjacent non-tumor tissue in lung cancer. No cell sorting was done before RNA was extracted from the tissue. This non-tumor lung sample came from over 3 cm beyond the tumor edge. A modified ARM-PCR protocol with three rounds of nested PCR amplified TCRbeta. TCRdb used MiXCR to reprocess the multiplex PCR reads, holding one entry per CDR3 protein. This table has roughly 75,000 distinct CDR3 sequences, about two thirds appearing once. Sequenced input: distant non-tumor lung tissue. The receptors here all came from a woman aged 45-59 years with non-small cell lung cancer.

V is TRBV28 and J is TRBJ2-1; TRBD2 aligns across 7 bases. The CDR3 has 18 residues. The junction had 25 bases not matched to a gene; V was cut back by 8 bases and J by 9 bases. Germline assignment: CDR1 MDHEN and CDR2 SYDVKM. CDR3 bases: TGTGCCAGCGCTAAACGTGGGGAGCTCCGCGGGAGAAGGGGTGAGCAGTTCTTC. Its translation is CASAKRGELRGRRGEQFF.

Comment on this clonotype: Germline and junction disagree at one end, which may indicate a read error. The chain couples TRBV20-1 to TRBJ2-1; D not resolved. Germline V gives CDR1 DFQATT, CDR2 SNEGSKA (reference sequence). The CDR3 spans 12 residues. CDR3 amino acids: CSARCTANEQFF. The CDR3 DNA reads TGCAGTGCTAGGTGCACCGCCAATGAGCAATTCTTC.

The gene calls are TRBV5-6 and TRBJ2-3, with 7 bases identical to TRBD2. There are 17 residues in the CDR3. Trimming cost V 10 bases and J 6 bases; bases outside gene matches: 23. Germline V gives CDR1 SGHDT, CDR2 YYEEEE. The CDR3 DNA reads as TGTGCCGACAGCCCCCCTGTCGCAGCGGGAAGACGGGATACGCAGTATTTT. It is translated as CADSPPVAAGRRDTQYF.

This clonotype was counted a few times. V usage is TRBV7-3 and J usage is TRBJ2-3; TRBD2 matches at 11 bases. V was pared by 3 bases and J by 3 bases, with 5 bases of the junction left unmatched. The CDR3 covers 16 residues. Germline values: CDR1 SGHTA, CDR2 FQGTGA. Here the CDR3 DNA reads TGTGCCAGCAGCTTCATAGCGGGAGGGCCGACAGATACGCAGTATTTT. Protein sequence: CASSFIAGGPTDTQYF.

As concerns this clonotype: One end of the junction varies from germline; a read error may be responsible. This chain connects TRBV4-3 to TRBJ2-1; D ambiguous. CDR1 and CDR2 (germline): LGHNA, YSLEER. The CDR3 sequence is 22 residues long. CDR3 nucleotide sequence: TGCGCCAGCAGCCGAAAGCCGGTGGGTCCGAGATCACAGAGTCAGCGAGGCAATGAGCAGCTCTTC. Protein: CASSRKPVGPRSQSQRGNEQLF.

In nucleotides, the CDR3 is TGTGCCAGCAGTTTTATTGGCGGGAGGAACCAAGAGACCCAGTACTTC. Translation: CASSFIGGRNQETQYF. The chain recombines TRBV12-3 or TRBV12-4 with TRBJ2-5; 8 bases line up with TRBD2. V gave up 3 bases and J gave up 0 bases; unmatched junction bases: 6. The CDR3 covers 16 residues.

The chain carries TRBV7-3 and TRBJ2-1, with no clear D. The CDR3 is made up of 14 amino acids. Trimming stripped 5 bases from V and 7 bases from J, with 15 bases between. Germline CDR1 and CDR2: SGHTA and FQGTGA. CDR3 region: CASSPGPQDNEQFF. As DNA, the CDR3 is TGTGCCAGCAGCCCAGGTCCCCAGGATAATGAGCAGTTCTTC.

As regards this clonotype: Sequence at one end of the junction differs from germline and may be a read error. J is TRBJ2-7 and V is TRBV6-5, with TRBD1 matching 7 bases. CDR3 length: 13 amino acids. Per the germline V gene, CDR1 is MNHEY and CDR2 is SVGAGI. DNA of the CDR3: TGTGCCAGCTGGGGACAGATGGGCTACGAACAGTACTTC. Translation gives CASWGQMGYEQYF.

As regards this clonotype: A much larger clone sits a single nucleotide away, making a read error possible. As DNA, the CDR3 is TGCGCCGGCAGTCAGGACACGGGGGCAGAGACCCAGTACTTC. Residues: CAGSQDTGAETQYF. This chain connects TRBV10-2 to TRBJ2-5; D is possibly TRBD1 or TRBD2 (6 bases each). CDR1 and CDR2 (germline): WSHSY, SAAADI. CDR3 length: 14 residues.

This clonotype came up many times. The chain recombines TRBV20-1 with TRBJ2-3; TRBD1 agrees at 12 bases. The CDR3 runs 15 residues. Germline lookup yields CDR1 DFQATT and CDR2 SNEGSKA (reference sequence). Trimming removed 5 bases from V and 5 bases from J; junction bases left unmatched: 8. The CDR3 sequence is CSAQSGQGAQDTQYF. CDR3 coding DNA: TGCAGTGCTCAATCGGGACAGGGGGCGCAAGATACGCAGTATTTT.

This clonotype has at least ten counts. The chain recombines TRBV29-1 with TRBJ1-1; D ambiguous. Germline V gene data show CDR1 as SQVTM and CDR2 as ANQGSEA. There are 13 residues in the CDR3. V was trimmed by 7 bases and J by 0 bases, leaving 12 bases between them. The CDR3 sequence is CSAGTAMNTEAFF. In DNA form, the CDR3 reads TGCAGCGCCGGAACAGCGATGAACACTGAAGCTTTCTTT.

As regards this clonotype: The conserved closing phenylalanine or tryptophan is absent in this CDR3, likely reflecting a read error. The chain has TRBV29-1 and TRBJ2-5; D may match TRBD1 or TRBD2 (5 bases each). The germline V gene has CDR1 SQVTM and CDR2 ANQGSEA. The CDR3 sequence is 12 residues long. CDR3 in DNA: TGTAGCGTATCGGACACCCAAGAGACCCAGTACCTC. It is translated as CSVSDTQETQYL.

The chain carries TRBV11-2 and TRBJ2-2; D is undetermined. This CDR3 is 14 amino acids long. Germline V lookup: CDR1 SGHAT, CDR2 FQNNGV. In nucleotides, the CDR3 is TGTACCACCAGCAAAAATTGGGACACCGGGGAGCTGTTTTTT. Its translation is CTTSKNWDTGELFF. The entire variable domain, with the rest obtained from reference TRBV11-2 and TRBJ2-2, is as follows: EAGVAQSPRYKIIEKRQSVAFWCNPISGHATLYWYQQILGQGPKLLIQFQNNGVVDDSQLPKDRFSAERLKGVDSTLKIQPAKLEDSAVYLCTTSKNWDTGELFFGEGSRLTVL.

A note on this clonotype: An end of the junction does not agree with germline; a read error may underlie this. The chain joins TRBV6-2 or TRBV6-3 to TRBJ1-5; D remains ambiguous. CDR1 and CDR2 from the germline V gene are MNHEY and SVGEGT. The CDR3 has 20 amino acids. The CDR3 bases are TGTGCTAGCAGTTTTGAATCTGTGGTATATGGCAGCGGTCTTAATCAGCCCCAGCATTTT. Its protein is CASSFESVVYGSGLNQPQHF.

Of note for this clonotype: At one of its ends the junction is not consistent with the germline gene, which may arise from a read error. The J gene is TRBJ1-5, the V gene TRBV5-8; TRBD1 aligns across 12 bases. Germline CDR1 and CDR2: SGHTS and YDEGEE. CDR3 size: 16 residues. In DNA form, the CDR3 reads TGTGCCAGCAGTCACCGGGACAGGGGGCATCATCAGGCCCAGCATTTT. It codes for CASSHRDRGHHQAQHF.

Concerning this clonotype itself: The final CDR3 position lacks the conserved phenylalanine or tryptophan, pointing to a likely read error. The chain has TRBV20-1 and TRBJ1-5; D unresolved. CDR3 size: 14 residues. Germline CDR1 and CDR2: DFQATT and SNEGSKA (reference sequence). V dropped 5 bases and J dropped 4 bases, with 15 bases sitting between them. The CDR3 bases are TGCAGTGCTCAAAGACCCCAGGAGAATCAGCCCCAGCATTAT. Translated: CSAQRPQENQPQHY.

This clonotype was detected ten times or more. The rearrangement uses TRBV12-3 or TRBV12-4 and TRBJ2-5; D possibly corresponds to TRBD2 (5 bases). The CDR3 runs 13 residues. Trimming stripped 5 bases from V and 5 bases from J, with 12 bases between. DNA for the CDR3: TGTGCCAGCAGTCCGAGGGTGCAGGAGACCCAGTACTTC. Translation: CASSPRVQETQYF.

Turning to this clonotype: The germline gene is not matched at one end of the junction; a read error may be the cause. The V gene is TRBV5-4, the J gene TRBJ2-1; the match to TRBD1 covers 8 bases. CDR3 size: 15 residues. Germline lookup yields CDR1 SGHNT and CDR2 YYREEE (reference sequence). The chain's CDR3 is CANSLDRGPYNEQFF. Here the CDR3 DNA reads TGTGCCAACAGCCTAGACAGGGGCCCCTACAATGAGCAGTTCTTC.

The chain couples TRBV4-3 to TRBJ2-3; D possibly matches TRBD1 or TRBD2 (5 bases each). Trimming stripped 1 base from V and 5 bases from J, with 16 bases between. Germline CDR1 LGHNA, CDR2 YSLEER. The CDR3 is made up of 16 amino acids. As DNA, the CDR3 is TGCGCCAGCAGCCAAGTTGGTAGAGGGACCATAGATACGCAGTATTTT. It specifies CASSQVGRGTIDTQYF.

Note on this clonotype: Given a much more abundant clone one base away, this may be a read error. This chain links TRBV28 with TRBJ1-2, with D perhaps matching TRBD1 (6 bases). This CDR3 contains 14 residues. V was pared by 6 bases and J by 8 bases, with 19 bases between. Germline-derived CDR1 and CDR2 are MDHEN and SYDVKM. For the CDR3, the DNA is TGTGCCAGCAGCCCCATGCAGGGGCGTCCAGGCTACACCTTC. It is translated as CASSPMQGRPGYTF.

This clonotype is medium-sized within its sample. This rearrangement joins TRBV11-1 to TRBJ2-1; the match to TRBD1 covers 8 bases. With 5 bases clipped from V and 0 bases from J, the junction kept 6 bases outside the gene matches. CDR3 size: 16 residues. Germline V gene lookup returns CDR1 SGHAT and CDR2 FQDESV (reference sequence). The CDR3 reads CASSLRQGSSYNEQFF. For the CDR3, the DNA is TGTGCCAGCAGCCTACGACAGGGGAGCTCCTACAATGAGCAGTTCTTC. Full variable domain (outside the CDR3, taken from reference TRBV11-1 and TRBJ2-1): EAEVAQSPRYKITEKSQAVAFWCDPISGHATLYWYRQILGQGPELLVQFQDESVVDDSQLPKDRFSAERLKGVDSTLKIQPAELGDSAMYLCASSLRQGSSYNEQFFGPGTRLTVL.

Remarks on this clonotype: A much larger clonotype is one base distant, so this may be a read error. The CDR3 DNA reads TGCAGTGCTACCCGATCATCTCTGAACACCGGGGGGCTGTTTTTT. It encodes CSATRSSLNTGGLFF. J is TRBJ2-2 and V is TRBV20-1; tentative D call: TRBD2 (6 bases). The CDR3 extends over 15 amino acids. The germline gives CDR1 DFQATT, CDR2 SNEGSKA (reference sequence).

As to this clonotype: This sequence may be a read error, since a much larger clone differs from it by one base. The rearrangement joins TRBV5-4 to TRBJ2-7, with 10 positions matching TRBD2. The length of the CDR3 is 17 residues. The V gene's germline CDR1 is SGHNT and CDR2 YYREEE (reference sequence). The CDR3 nucleotides read TGTACCAGCAGCCCTGGACTAGCGGCCAGGGGGGGCTACGAGCAGTACTTC. This encodes CTSSPGLAARGGYEQYF.